This TCR beta chain is drawn from a study of spatial heterogeneity in lung cancer (dated by TCRdb to the late 2010s). Turning to the overall study: Donors were some 78 patients with early-stage, untreated non-small cell lung cancer from the lung TRACERx cohort. TCR alpha and beta repertoires were quantitatively compared across multiple tumor regions, matched nontumor lung and blood in non-small cell lung cancer. Follow-up PBMC samples were sequenced whenever the samples were available, and the median time to follow-up was approximately 24 months after resection. Beta-chain transcripts were consistently detected in greater numbers than alpha-chain transcripts, which likely reflects a higher abundance of beta-chain transcripts. Nonsynonymous mutation counts, determined by whole-exome sequencing of tumor tissue, were related to TCR repertoire features. At surgery, both alpha and beta chains were TCR-sequenced in 220 tumor regions, about 64 matched nontumor lung samples and 50 to 60 PBMC samples. In the raw uncorrected reads, each unique combination of TCR and UMI appeared more than ten times on average.

Trimming leaves V shorter by 3 bases and J shorter by 4 bases, with the junction holding 6 bases beyond the gene matches. Per the germline V gene, MGHDK is the CDR1 and SYGVNS is the CDR2. The CDR3 starts with the cysteine, ends with the phenylalanine, and has 15 residues. The entry retains the CDR3 DNA only, 45 bases that are in frame from base 1. Comment on this clonotype: The target of this receptor is not known. No base-level quality is on record; no much larger clone is a single base apart.

Interpreted using the paper, the time point label stands for: blood at routine non-recurrence follow-up after resection. Without any cell sorting, TCR sequencing was performed on whole RNA extracted either from tumor and nontumor lung tissue or from cryopreserved PBMC samples. A patient was chosen for TCR sequencing only when enough RNA was available from at least two tumor regions. The method was 5' RACE. TCRdb shows the sequencer as NextSeq 500. The TCR library protocol attached a unique molecular identifier to each TCR cDNA molecule to allow correction of PCR and sequencing errors. Processing in the source paper ran as follows. Decombinator tools were used for TCR identification, UMI-based error correction and CDR3 extraction. TCRs above a frequency of 2 per 1,000, corresponding to the top 1% of the tumor frequency distribution, were defined as expanded. Each repertoire was subsampled 100 times to 5,000 TCRs, after which Renyi diversity was computed with the R vegan package. To build CDR3 similarity networks, amino acid triplet string-kernel similarity was used, and CDR3s were connected when their pairwise similarity was above 0.82. The raw public reads went through TCRdb reprocessing: fastp at Q25, MiXCR clone calling, in-frame beta chains kept. Identical CDR3 proteins give one entry, which carries the most common genes and DNA. The V and J calls were determined by TCRdb, not by the authors. This sample holds about 94,000 distinct CDR3 sequences; 15% to 20% were observed only once. The ten largest clones add up to roughly a fifth of the sample.

General findings and caveats noted by the study authors: Ubiquitous expanded tumor TCRs were detected in blood more often at tumor resection than at routine follow-up. Confirming at a functional level the hypothesis that regional TCRs recognize regional mutations was considered to require additional single-cell paired TCR alpha and beta sequencing. Comparisons of baseline and follow-up blood repertoires included only around 14 patients.

Rearrangement joined TRBV25-1 to TRBJ2-3; TRBD2 lines up with 8 middle nucleotides. Source: PBMCs, taken at follow-up. This clonotype originated in a male donor with early-stage non-small cell lung cancer. This receptor has the CDR3 CASSDERGRPDTQYF. At the DNA level, the sequence is TGTGCCAGCAGTGACGAGCGGGGGAGACCAGATACGCAGTATTTT.